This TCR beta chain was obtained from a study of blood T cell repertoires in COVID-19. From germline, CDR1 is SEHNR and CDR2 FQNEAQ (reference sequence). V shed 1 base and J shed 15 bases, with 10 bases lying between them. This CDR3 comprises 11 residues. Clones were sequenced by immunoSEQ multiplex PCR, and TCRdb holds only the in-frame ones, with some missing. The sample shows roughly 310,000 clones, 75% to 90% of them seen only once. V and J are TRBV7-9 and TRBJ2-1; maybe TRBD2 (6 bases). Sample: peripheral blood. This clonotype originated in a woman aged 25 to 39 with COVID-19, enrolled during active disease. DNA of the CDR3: TGTGCCAGCAGCTTAGTACGGGAGTTGTTCTTC. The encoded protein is CASSLVRELFF.